This T cell receptor (beta chain) was found in a study of cytomegalovirus exposure and HLA in healthy donors. Study results and limitations: Researchers reported from a later analysis that most CMV-associated TCR beta chains appeared HLA-restricted. The study carried out a later analysis of TCR beta sequences. It associated approximately 15,000 of them with specific HLA alleles at a false discovery rate of 0.05. The authors later found HLA-associated TCR beta chains more clonally expanded than equally common others.

The CDR3 loop spans 16 amino acids. J was trimmed by 0 bases and V by 1 base; bases with no gene match: 2. Per germline, CDR1 LGHNA and CDR2 YSLEER. This clone occurred a few times. Antigen specificity is unknown. The PCR contained 60 Vbeta and 13 Jbeta primers. This table comes from immunoSEQ multiplex PCR, and its TCRdb copy is limited to in-frame clones, with some not included. The sample has around 130,000 clones; approximately 80% are singletons. Although they were nominally healthy when sampled, donors likely had unrecorded immune exposures. The chain recombines TRBV4-3 with TRBJ2-2, with TRBD2 identical over 7 bases. The source is a man between 35 and 55 years old in good health and CMV-seronegative. Source material: PBMCs. CDR3 amino acids: CASSQAAGTNTGELFF. CDR3 nucleotide sequence: TGCGCCAGCAGCCAAGCAGCGGGGACGAACACCGGGGAGCTGTTTTTT.